This TCR beta chain came from a study of T cell responses to AZD1222 COVID-19 vaccine. About this clone itself: Its antigen is as yet unknown.

Trimming cost V 0 bases and J 3 bases, with 7 bases left between them. This CDR3 spans 14 amino acids. Germline CDR1 and CDR2: SGDLS and YYNGEE. General study findings and limits: Reports indicate that nearly half of spike-specific TCRs are directed at unmutated variant regions. No repertoire was sampled before or during the peak T cell response, only after it.

Clones were read by immunoSEQ multiplex PCR, and TCRdb kept only the in-frame ones, dropping some. The sample lists 150,000 or so clones, about nine tenths occurring once. This sequence was found in an adult who had recovered from COVID-19. The sequences come from peripheral blood, collected after recovery from COVID-19. The chain links TRBV9 to TRBJ1-5; D is unclear. The CDR3 loop reads CASSVGGYNQPQHF. The CDR3, as DNA: TGTGCCAGCAGCGTAGGCGGGTACAATCAGCCCCAGCATTTT.